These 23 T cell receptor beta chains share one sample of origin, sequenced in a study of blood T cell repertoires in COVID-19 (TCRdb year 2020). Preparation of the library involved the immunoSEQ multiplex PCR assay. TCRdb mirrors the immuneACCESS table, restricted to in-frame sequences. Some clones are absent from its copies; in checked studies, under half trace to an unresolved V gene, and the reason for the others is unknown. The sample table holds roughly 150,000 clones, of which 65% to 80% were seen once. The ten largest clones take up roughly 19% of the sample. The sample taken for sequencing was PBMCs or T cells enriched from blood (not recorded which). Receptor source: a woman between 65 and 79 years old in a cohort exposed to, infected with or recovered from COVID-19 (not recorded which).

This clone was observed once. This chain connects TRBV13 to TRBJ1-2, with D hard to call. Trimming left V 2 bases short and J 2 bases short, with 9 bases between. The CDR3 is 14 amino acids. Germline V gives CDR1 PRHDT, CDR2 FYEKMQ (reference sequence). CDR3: CASSLTGLNYGYTF. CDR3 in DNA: TGTGCCAGCAGCTTAACGGGTTTAAACTATGGCTACACCTTC.

The CDR3 is CASSPPGGYGYTF. The CDR3, as DNA: TGTGCCAGCAGTCCCCCGGGGGGCTATGGCTACACCTTC. The chain carries TRBV6-5 and TRBJ1-2, with D possibly TRBD1 on 5 matching bases. Trimming cost V 5 bases and J 4 bases, with 11 bases left between them. Looked up from germline, CDR1 is MNHEY and CDR2 is SVGAGI. This CDR3 has 13 residues.

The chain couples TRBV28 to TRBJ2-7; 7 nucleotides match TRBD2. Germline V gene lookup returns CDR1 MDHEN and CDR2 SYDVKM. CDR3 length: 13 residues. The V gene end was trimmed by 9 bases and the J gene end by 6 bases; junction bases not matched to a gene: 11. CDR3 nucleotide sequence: TGTGCCAGTATGGGTGCGGGAGTCCTCGAGCAGTACTTC. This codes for CASMGAGVLEQYF.

The CDR3 spells CASSLTGGVGNTIYF. DNA of the CDR3: TGTGCCAGCAGCTTGACAGGGGGAGTTGGAAACACCATATATTTT. The chain has TRBV7-2 and TRBJ1-3; TRBD1 matches at 9 bases. Trimming at V came to 3 bases and at J to 3 bases, leaving 3 bases not matched to a gene. The CDR3 runs 15 residues. Germline CDR1 is SGHTA and CDR2 is FQGNSA.

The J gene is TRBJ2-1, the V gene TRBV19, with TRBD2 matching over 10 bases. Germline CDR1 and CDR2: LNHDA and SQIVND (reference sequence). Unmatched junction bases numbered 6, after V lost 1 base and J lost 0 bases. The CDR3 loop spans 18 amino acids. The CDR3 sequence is CASSIVASGSSSYNEQFF. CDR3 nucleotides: TGTGCCAGTAGTATAGTGGCTAGCGGGAGCAGCTCCTACAATGAGCAGTTCTTC.

The CDR3 loop reads CASSPLNSNQPQHF. The CDR3 nucleotides read TGTGCCAGCAGCCCACTCAATAGCAATCAGCCCCAGCATTTT. The chain has TRBV7-9 and TRBJ1-5; D gene unclear. CDR1 and CDR2 from the germline V gene are SEHNR and FQNEAQ (reference sequence). Trimming removed 5 bases from V and 0 bases from J, with 8 bases in between. This CDR3 has 14 amino acids.

The chain's CDR3 is CASSRAAGGFSYTF. DNA for the CDR3: TGTGCCAGCTCACGGGCAGCAGGGGGCTTTAGCTACACCTTC. The V gene is TRBV18, the J gene TRBJ1-2, with 8 bases identical to TRBD1. CDR3 length: 14 residues. The germline V gene has CDR1 KGHSH and CDR2 LQKENI. V gave up 4 bases and J gave up 9 bases; unmatched junction bases: 10.

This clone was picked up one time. The CDR3 here is CASNPSMNTGELFF. CDR3 in DNA: TGTGCCAGCAATCCTAGTATGAACACCGGGGAGCTGTTTTTT. The chain joins TRBV9 to TRBJ2-2; D not certain. The V and J ends lost 6 bases and 1 base respectively, with 10 bases between them. The CDR3 is 14 amino acids. Germline CDR1 and CDR2: SGDLS and YYNGEE.

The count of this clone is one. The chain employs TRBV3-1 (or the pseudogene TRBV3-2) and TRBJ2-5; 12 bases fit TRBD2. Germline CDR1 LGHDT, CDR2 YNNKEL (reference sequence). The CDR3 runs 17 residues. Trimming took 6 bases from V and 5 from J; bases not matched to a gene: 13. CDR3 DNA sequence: TGTGCCAGCAGACAACTAGCGGGAGGACCCGAGCGGGAGACCCAGTACTTC. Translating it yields CASRQLAGGPERETQYF.

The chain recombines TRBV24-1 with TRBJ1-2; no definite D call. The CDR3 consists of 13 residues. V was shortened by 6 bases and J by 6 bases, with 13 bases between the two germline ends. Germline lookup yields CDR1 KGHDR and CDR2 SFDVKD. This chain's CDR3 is CATSSTARDGYTF. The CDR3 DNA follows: TGTGCCACCAGTTCCACGGCGAGGGATGGCTACACCTTC.

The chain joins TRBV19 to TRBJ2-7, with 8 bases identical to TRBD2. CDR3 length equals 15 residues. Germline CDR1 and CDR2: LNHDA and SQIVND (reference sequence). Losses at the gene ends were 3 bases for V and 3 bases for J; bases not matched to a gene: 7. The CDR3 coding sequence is TGTGCCAGTAGTATTGGGGCTAGCGGGTACTACGAGCAGTACTTC. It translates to CASSIGASGYYEQYF.

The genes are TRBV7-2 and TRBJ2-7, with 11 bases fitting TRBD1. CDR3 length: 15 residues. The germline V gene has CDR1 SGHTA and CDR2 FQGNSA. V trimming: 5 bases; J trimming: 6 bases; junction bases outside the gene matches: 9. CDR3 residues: CASSPHGGQGGEQYF. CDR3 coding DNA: TGTGCCAGCAGCCCCCACGGGGGACAGGGGGGCGAGCAGTACTTC.

CDR3 residues: CASSAGQGGWEQFF. The CDR3 coding sequence is TGTGCCAGCAGCGCCGGACAGGGGGGTTGGGAGCAGTTCTTC. The chain combines TRBV7-2 with TRBJ2-1; 10 nucleotides line up with TRBD1. Germline V gives CDR1 SGHTA, CDR2 FQGNSA. The CDR3 consists of 14 residues. V lost 5 bases to trimming and J lost 10 bases; unmatched junction nucleotides: 8.

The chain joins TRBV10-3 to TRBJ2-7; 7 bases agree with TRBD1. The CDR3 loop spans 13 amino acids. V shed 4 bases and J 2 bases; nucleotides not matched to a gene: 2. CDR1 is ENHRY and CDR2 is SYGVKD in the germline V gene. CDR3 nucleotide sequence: TGTGCCATCAGTGTCACAGGGGCCTACGAGCAGTACTTC. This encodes CAISVTGAYEQYF.

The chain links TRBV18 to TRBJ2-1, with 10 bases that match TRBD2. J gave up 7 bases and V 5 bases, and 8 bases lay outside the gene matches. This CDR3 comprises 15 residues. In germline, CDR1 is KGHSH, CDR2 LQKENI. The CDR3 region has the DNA TGTGCCAGCTCAAACCTAGCGGGAGTAGGGAATGAGCAGTTCTTC. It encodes CASSNLAGVGNEQFF.

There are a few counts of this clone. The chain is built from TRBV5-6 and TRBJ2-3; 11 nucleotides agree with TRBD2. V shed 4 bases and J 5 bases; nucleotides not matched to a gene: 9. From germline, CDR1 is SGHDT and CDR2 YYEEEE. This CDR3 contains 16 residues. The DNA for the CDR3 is TGTGCCAGCAGCCCCGTAGCGGGAGGGCCCGTAGATACGCAGTATTTT. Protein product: CASSPVAGGPVDTQYF. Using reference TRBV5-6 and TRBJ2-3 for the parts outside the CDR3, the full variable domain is DAGVTQSPTHLIKTRGQQVTLRCSPKSGHDTVSWYQQALGQGPQFIFQYYEEEERQRGNFPDRFSGHQFPNYSSELNVNALLLGDSALYLCASSPVAGGPVDTQYFGPGTRLTVL.

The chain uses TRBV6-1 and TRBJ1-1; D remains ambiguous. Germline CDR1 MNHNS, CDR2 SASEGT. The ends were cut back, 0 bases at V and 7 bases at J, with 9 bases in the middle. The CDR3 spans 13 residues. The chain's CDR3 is CASSEAYSGEAFF. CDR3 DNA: TGTGCCAGCAGTGAAGCCTATAGCGGTGAAGCTTTCTTT.

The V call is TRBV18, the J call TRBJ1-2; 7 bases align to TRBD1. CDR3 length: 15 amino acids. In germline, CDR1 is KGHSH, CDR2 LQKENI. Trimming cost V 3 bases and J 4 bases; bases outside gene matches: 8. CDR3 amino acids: CASSPSQGQGYGYTF. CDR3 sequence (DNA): TGTGCCAGCTCACCGTCACAGGGGCAGGGCTATGGCTACACCTTC.

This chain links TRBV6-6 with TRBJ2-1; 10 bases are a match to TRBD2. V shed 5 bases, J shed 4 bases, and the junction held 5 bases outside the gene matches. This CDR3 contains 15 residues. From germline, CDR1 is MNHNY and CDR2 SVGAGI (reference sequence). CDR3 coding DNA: TGTGCCAGCAGTCTAGCGGGAGTCGGGTACAATGAGCAGTTCTTC. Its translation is CASSLAGVGYNEQFF.

The CDR3 DNA reads as TGTGCCACACGGCGGAACTATGGCTACACCTTC. Residues: CATRRNYGYTF. The chain couples TRBV28 to TRBJ1-2; D remains ambiguous. CDR1 is MDHEN, CDR2 SYDVKM, per germline. V shed 10 bases and J shed 2 bases, with 8 bases lying between them. The CDR3 runs to 11 residues.

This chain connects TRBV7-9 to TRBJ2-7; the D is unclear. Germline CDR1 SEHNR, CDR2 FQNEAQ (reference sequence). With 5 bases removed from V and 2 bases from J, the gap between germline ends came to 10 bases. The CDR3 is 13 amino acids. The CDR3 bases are TGTGCCAGCAGCCCCCTGTCCCCCTACGAGCAGTACTTC. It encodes CASSPLSPYEQYF.

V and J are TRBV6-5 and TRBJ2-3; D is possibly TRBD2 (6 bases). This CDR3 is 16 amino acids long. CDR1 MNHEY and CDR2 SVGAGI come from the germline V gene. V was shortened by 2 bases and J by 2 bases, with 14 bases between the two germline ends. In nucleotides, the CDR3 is TGTGCCAGCAGTTACAGCGGAGGGCCTATCACAGATACGCAGTATTTT. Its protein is CASSYSGGPITDTQYF.

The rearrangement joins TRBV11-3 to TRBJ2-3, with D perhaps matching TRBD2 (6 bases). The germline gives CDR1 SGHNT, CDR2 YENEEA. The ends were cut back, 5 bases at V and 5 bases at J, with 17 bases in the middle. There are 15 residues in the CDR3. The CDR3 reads CASSRLLSRGDTQYF. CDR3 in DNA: TGTGCCAGCAGCCGGCTCCTTTCGCGGGGAGATACGCAGTATTTT.